The clone carrying this T cell receptor (beta chain) was seen more than once but under ten times. Germline V CDR1 and CDR2: KGHSH, LQKENI. Trimming cost V 3 bases and J 2 bases; bases outside gene matches: 7. This CDR3 comprises 16 residues. This record comes from a study of T-cell reconstitution after alpha-beta-depleted transplantation in children. For TCRbeta, the library was prepared with unique molecular identifiers. TCRdb analysed the PCR reads with MiXCR anew, one entry per CDR3 protein. This sample has roughly 500,000 distinct CDR3 sequences, with less than 35% found just once. The TCR was taken from a human donor who donated a stem cell graft to a child with aplastic anemia. V is TRBV18 and J is TRBJ1-5; 7 positions match TRBD1. This specimen was PBMCs from the stem cell graft donor, taken from the stem cell graft. The CDR3 region is CASSPLPQGGNQPQHF. CDR3 nucleotide sequence: TGTGCCAGCTCACCTCTGCCCCAGGGGGGCAATCAGCCCCAGCATTTT.